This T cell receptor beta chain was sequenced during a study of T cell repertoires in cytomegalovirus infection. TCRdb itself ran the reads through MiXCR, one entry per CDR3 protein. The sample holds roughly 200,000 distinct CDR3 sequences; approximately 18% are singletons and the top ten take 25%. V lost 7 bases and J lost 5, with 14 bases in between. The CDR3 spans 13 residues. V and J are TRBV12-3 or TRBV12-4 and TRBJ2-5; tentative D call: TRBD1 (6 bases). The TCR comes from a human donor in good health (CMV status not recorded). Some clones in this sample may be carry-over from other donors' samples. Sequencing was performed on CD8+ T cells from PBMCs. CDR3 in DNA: TGTGCCAGCACTCCACAGGGCGTTGAGACCCAGTACTTC. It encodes CASTPQGVETQYF.